A selection of T cell receptor beta chains follows, all from one sample in a study of blood T cell repertoires in COVID-19. TCRdb's copy holds only in-frame clones and misses some; the assay was immunoSEQ multiplex PCR. This sample has about 260,000 clones, with 85% to 90% found just once. Source material: peripheral blood. The receptors were sampled from a woman aged 40 to 50 who had recovered from COVID-19. Each CDR3 is given with its conserved first and last residue. The D gene is left open where the match is weak.

v_gene: TRBV29-1
d_gene: -
CDR3aa: CSVSARLGNNEQFF

v_gene: TRBV27
d_gene: TRBD2
CDR3aa: CASSFDGRQFEQYF

v_gene: TRBV5-4
d_gene: -
CDR3aa: CASSSGQLKNYGYTF

v_gene: TRBV7-3
d_gene: -
CDR3aa: CASSSSPLEFSGELFF

v_gene: TRBV4-1
d_gene: -
CDR3aa: CASSQVIGETQHF

v_gene: TRBV10-3
d_gene: -
CDR3aa: CAISQGNQPQHF

v_gene: TRBV5-1
d_gene: TRBD1
CDR3aa: CASSLDRGSDSPLHF

v_gene: TRBV18
d_gene: TRBD1
CDR3aa: CASSPRAGGSPLHF

v_gene: TRBV30
d_gene: -
CDR3aa: CAWSVATAINEKLFF

v_gene: TRBV25-1
d_gene: -
CDR3aa: CASSEAGAAANTGELFF

v_gene: TRBV12-3/TRBV12-4
d_gene: -
CDR3aa: CASSFGLNTEAFF

v_gene: TRBV24-1
d_gene: TRBD2
CDR3aa: CATSDRTSGAYNEQFF

v_gene: TRBV18
d_gene: TRBD2
CDR3aa: CASSPPKTSGGITGELFF

v_gene: TRBV5-1
d_gene: TRBD1
CDR3aa: CASSLEGQAFALCF

v_gene: TRBV6-5
d_gene: -
CDR3aa: CASSYSVATGELFF

v_gene: TRBV5-1
d_gene: -
CDR3aa: CASSLAAGISYEQYF

v_gene: TRBV18
d_gene: -
CDR3aa: CASSPPSHRSYGYTF

v_gene: TRBV27
d_gene: TRBD2
CDR3aa: CASSLSGTSGAPSYNEQFF

v_gene: TRBV25-1
d_gene: -
CDR3aa: CASRVSQGDTEAFF

v_gene: TRBV19
d_gene: TRBD1
CDR3aa: CASSDRGNTEAFF

v_gene: TRBV18
d_gene: -
CDR3aa: CASSPLRQSNEKLFF

v_gene: TRBV25-1
d_gene: -
CDR3aa: CASSDQLAPNTDTQYF

v_gene: TRBV23-1
d_gene: -
CDR3aa: CASSLNRGGTEAFF

v_gene: TRBV6-2/TRBV6-3
d_gene: -
CDR3aa: CASSYMRGYYEQYF

v_gene: TRBV29-1
d_gene: TRBD1
CDR3aa: CSVGQGVNAGELFF

v_gene: TRBV27
d_gene: TRBD1
CDR3aa: CASRQGQAVGTNYGYTF

v_gene: TRBV3-1/TRBV3-2
d_gene: -
CDR3aa: CASRSEGNTEAFF

v_gene: TRBV5-1
d_gene: -
CDR3aa: CASSHQGQMNTEAFF

v_gene: TRBV5-4
d_gene: -
CDR3aa: CASSFWTVNTEAFF

v_gene: TRBV18
d_gene: -
CDR3aa: CASSPGGRTEAFF

v_gene: TRBV6-1
d_gene: TRBD1
CDR3aa: CASSEVGTGRYNEQFF

v_gene: TRBV6-6
d_gene: -
CDR3aa: CASSARPPPGGELFF

v_gene: TRBV19
d_gene: -
CDR3aa: CASSISHSDSEAFF

v_gene: TRBV11-2
d_gene: -
CDR3aa: CASSLGSFRSNEQFF

v_gene: TRBV28
d_gene: TRBD2
CDR3aa: CASSLLGGSSSYNEQFF

v_gene: TRBV7-9
d_gene: TRBD1
CDR3aa: CASSSGTGANNEKLFF

v_gene: TRBV18
d_gene: -
CDR3aa: CASSYGNEQFF

v_gene: TRBV19
d_gene: -
CDR3aa: CASSIDLENYGYTF

v_gene: TRBV10-2
d_gene: TRBD1
CDR3aa: CASSEFGQGDEQYF

v_gene: TRBV29-1
d_gene: TRBD1
CDR3aa: CSVRDRGRENTEAFF

v_gene: TRBV18
d_gene: -
CDR3aa: CASSQTIDPNTEAFF

v_gene: TRBV7-9
d_gene: -
CDR3aa: CASSPRGTNTEAFF

v_gene: TRBV7-2
d_gene: -
CDR3aa: CASSPWTGGETQYF

v_gene: TRBV5-1
d_gene: -
CDR3aa: CASSLGESQREETQYF

v_gene: TRBV10-3
d_gene: -
CDR3aa: CAISVAASTDTQYF

v_gene: TRBV5-1
d_gene: -
CDR3aa: CASSLVQGPYEQYF

v_gene: TRBV19
d_gene: TRBD2
CDR3aa: CASKRKSGGETQYF

v_gene: TRBV18
d_gene: TRBD2
CDR3aa: CASSPFRASGGTQETQYF

v_gene: TRBV3-1/TRBV3-2
d_gene: -
CDR3aa: CASSQESKADNSNQPQHF

v_gene: TRBV12-5
d_gene: -
CDR3aa: CASGLSPQSPLHF

v_gene: TRBV4-1
d_gene: TRBD1
CDR3aa: CASRKHDRGYTEAFF

v_gene: TRBV29-1
d_gene: TRBD1
CDR3aa: CSVTGQLNTEAFF

v_gene: TRBV6-5
d_gene: -
CDR3aa: CASSYSPGIGNTIYF

v_gene: TRBV9
d_gene: -
CDR3aa: CASSGRGQGGGYTF

v_gene: TRBV5-1
d_gene: -
CDR3aa: CASSLEQSSYNEQFF